The next 29 T cell receptor beta chains were all read from a single sample in a study of human T cells and chemical hapten exposure. Via MiXCR, TCRdb re-called the RACE reads, giving one row per CDR3 protein. Of around 200,000 distinct CDR3 sequences in the sample, more than 25% were seen once. Time point meaning: pre-sensitization, week 0. Regarding treatment: therapeutic diphenylcyclopropenone sensitization with weekly scalp DPC. Sequencing was performed on whole blood, taken in connection with sensitization to the hapten diphenylcyclopropenone (DPC). The receptors were gathered from a woman in her 30s with alopecia areata. Some clones in this sample may be carry-over from other donors' samples.

The chain uses TRBV7-4 and TRBJ2-3, with 10 bases matching TRBD1. The CDR3 is made up of 20 amino acids. Germline V gene data show CDR1 as SGHVT and CDR2 as SQSDAQ. The junction had 12 bases not matched to a gene; V was cut back by 0 bases and J by 0 bases. The CDR3 bases are TGTGCCAGCAGCTTAGCTTGGACAGGGGGACCCTTTTCTAGCACAGATACGCAGTATTTT. Protein sequence: CASSLAWTGGPFSSTDTQYF.

V usage is TRBV6-2 or TRBV6-3 and J usage is TRBJ1-5; weak D call: TRBD1 (5 bases). Germline values: CDR1 MNHEY, CDR2 SVGEGT. The CDR3 has 13 amino acids. Trimming stripped 6 bases from V and 10 bases from J, with 16 bases between. The CDR3 coding sequence is TGTGCCAGCAGCAGGGACCCTGTCGAACCCCAGCATTTT. Amino acids: CASSRDPVEPQHF.

The chain is built from TRBV27 and TRBJ1-2; D not certain. This CDR3 is built from 16 residues. In germline, CDR1 is MNHEY, CDR2 SMNVEV (reference sequence). V was shortened by 0 bases and J by 3 bases, with 14 bases between the two germline ends. The CDR3 reads CASSLSTAGDYYGYTF. The CDR3 DNA reads as TGTGCCAGCAGTTTATCGACGGCAGGCGATTACTATGGCTACACCTTC.

This chain connects TRBV2 to TRBJ1-3, with no clear D. The CDR3 runs 16 residues. The V end was cut by 4 bases, the J end by 3 bases, with 16 bases between. Looked up from germline, CDR1 is SNHLY and CDR2 is FYNNEI. The CDR3 is CASSVRGLGDGNTIYF. Here the CDR3 DNA reads TGTGCCAGCAGTGTGCGCGGGCTAGGTGATGGAAACACCATATATTTT.

The chain has TRBV5-1 and TRBJ1-2; D call uncertain. CDR1 SGHRS and CDR2 YFSETQ come from the germline V gene. There are 13 residues in the CDR3. The ends were cut back, 6 bases at V and 0 bases at J, with 9 bases in the middle. CDR3 nucleotides: TGCGCCAGCACCCTCTCAGCTAACTATGGCTACACCTTC. Protein product: CASTLSANYGYTF.

This clonotype turned up a few times. The chain couples TRBV29-1 to TRBJ2-1; D gene unclear. V lost 6 bases, J lost 5 bases, and 8 bases lay in between. CDR3 length: 11 residues. The germline CDR1 and CDR2 sequences are SQVTM and ANQGSEA. Here the CDR3 reads CSVPENNEQFF. The CDR3 DNA sequence: TGCAGCGTCCCGGAGAACAATGAGCAGTTCTTC.

The chain is built from TRBV28 and TRBJ1-5; D gene ambiguous. This CDR3 comprises 16 residues. The germline V and J ends were trimmed by 5 bases and 0 bases, with 14 bases remaining between them. Looked up from germline, CDR1 is MDHEN and CDR2 is SYDVKM. The CDR3 protein is CASSRGLTNSNQPQHF. Here the CDR3 DNA reads TGTGCCAGCAGTCGAGGACTTACCAATAGCAATCAGCCCCAGCATTTT.

The genes are TRBV5-1 and TRBJ2-3; D remains ambiguous. The V gene lost 4 bases and the J gene lost 0 bases, with 9 bases spanning the gap. The CDR3 covers 14 residues. Germline-derived CDR1 and CDR2 are SGHRS and YFSETQ. The CDR3 here is CASSLGDSTDTQYF. Here the CDR3 DNA reads TGCGCCAGCAGCCTAGGAGACAGCACAGATACGCAGTATTTT.

This clonotype was seen a few times. As the CDR3 is not closed by the conserved phenylalanine or tryptophan, this likely results from a read error. No DNA is shown, since the ends of the CDR3 on it are uncertain; the CDR3 is the one TCRdb lists. The J gene is TRBJ2-1, the V gene TRBV29-1. The CDR3 comprises 11 residues, both ends counted. CDR1 and CDR2 from the germline V gene are SQVTM and ANQGSEA. CDR3 region: CSVDKASSIQI.

This clonotype was seen only a few times. This sequence joins TRBV9 and TRBJ1-6; no clear D gene. Germline assignment: CDR1 SGDLS and CDR2 YYNGEE. Trimming cost V 0 bases and J 13 bases, with 14 bases left between them. The CDR3 spans 14 residues. In nucleotides, the CDR3 is TGTGCCAGCAGCGTAGATCAGAGTCGGGGTCCCCTCCACTTT. This sequence encodes CASSVDQSRGPLHF.

This chain links TRBV29-1 with TRBJ1-5; 9 positions agree with TRBD1. Germline CDR1 SQVTM, CDR2 ANQGSEA. The J segment lost 6 bases and the V segment lost 7 bases, leaving 7 bases of the junction unmatched. The CDR3 extends over 13 amino acids. The CDR3 DNA sequence: TGCAGCGCCGCACAGGGGGCCGGTCAGCCCCAGCATTTT. Translating it yields CSAAQGAGQPQHF.

This chain uses TRBV29-1 with TRBJ1-1, with D uncertain. The V end was cut by 7 bases, the J end by 1 base, with 10 bases between. The CDR3 spans 12 residues. The germline gives CDR1 SQVTM, CDR2 ANQGSEA. CDR3 nucleotides: TGCAGCGCAAGATGGGGGAACACTGAAGCTTTCTTT. Its translation is CSARWGNTEAFF.

This chain links TRBV29-1 with TRBJ2-7; 7 bases agree with TRBD1. This CDR3 region has 15 residues. In germline, CDR1 is SQVTM, CDR2 ANQGSEA. V shed 6 bases and J 2 bases; nucleotides not matched to a gene: 13. The CDR3 DNA is TGCAGCGTCCGAACCACAGGGGCTGGACCCTACGAGCAGTACTTC. It yields the protein CSVRTTGAGPYEQYF.

The chain recombines TRBV27 with TRBJ2-7; the D is unclear. V lost 6 bases and J lost 2, with 11 bases in between. CDR3 size: 13 residues. Germline V gives CDR1 MNHEY, CDR2 SMNVEV (reference sequence). The chain's CDR3 is CASRLAGPYEQYF. The CDR3 DNA is TGTGCCAGCAGGCTGGCAGGACCCTACGAGCAGTACTTC.

This chain connects TRBV11-2 to TRBJ2-1, with 10 bases aligning to TRBD2. Germline CDR1 SGHAT, CDR2 FQNNGV. V shed 5 bases and J 2 bases; nucleotides not matched to a gene: 6. The CDR3 is 16 residues long. The CDR3 protein is CASSRTSGEPYNEQFF. CDR3 coding DNA: TGTGCCAGCAGCCGGACTAGCGGAGAGCCCTACAATGAGCAGTTCTTC. Based on the CDR3 plus reference TRBV11-2 and TRBJ2-1, the full variable domain is EAGVAQSPRYKIIEKRQSVAFWCNPISGHATLYWYQQILGQGPKLLIQFQNNGVVDDSQLPKDRFSAERLKGVDSTLKIQPAKLEDSAVYLCASSRTSGEPYNEQFFGPGTRLTVL.

The genes are TRBV6-2 or TRBV6-3 and TRBJ2-3; possibly TRBD2 for D (7 bases). CDR1 and CDR2 (germline): MNHEY, SVGEGT. Trimming stripped 5 bases from V and 6 bases from J, with 27 bases between. The length of the CDR3 is 18 residues. Here the CDR3 reads CASSALTAGRGTMDTQYF. DNA of the CDR3: TGTGCCAGCAGTGCCTTAACCGCGGGGAGGGGGACTATGGATACGCAGTATTTT.

V is TRBV2 and J is TRBJ2-3; the D gene could be TRBD1 or TRBD2 (6 bases each). The CDR3 is 14 amino acids. Germline V lookup: CDR1 SNHLY, CDR2 FYNNEI. The V and J ends lost 6 bases and 5 bases respectively, with 15 bases between them. The CDR3 region is CASRRDTRQDTQYF. CDR3 nucleotides: TGTGCCAGCAGGCGGGACACACGCCAAGATACGCAGTATTTT.

The rearrangement uses TRBV20-1 and TRBJ2-7; D is possibly TRBD1 (5 bases). V lost 7 bases and J lost 4, with 17 bases in between. Germline CDR1 and CDR2: DFQATT and SNEGSKA (reference sequence). This CDR3 has 13 amino acids. The CDR3 nucleotides read TGCAGTGTCAGAGGTTCAGGGTGGTACGAGCAGTACTTC. It yields the protein CSVRGSGWYEQYF.

The chain links TRBV6-1 to TRBJ1-1, with D uncertain. CDR1 and CDR2 from the germline V gene are MNHNS and SASEGT. The CDR3 has 13 residues. The V end lost 7 bases, the J end lost 1 base, and 10 bases lay between the germline ends. The DNA for the CDR3 is TGTGCCAGCAAATTACAGCAGAACACTGAAGCTTTCTTT. Translation gives CASKLQQNTEAFF.

The chain is built from TRBV11-2 and TRBJ1-4; D uncertain. CDR1 is SGHAT and CDR2 is FQNNGV in the germline V gene. V dropped 1 base and J dropped 5 bases, with 8 bases sitting between them. The CDR3 is 14 residues long. CDR3 in DNA: TGTGCCAGCAGCTTAGGACGGAAAAATGAAAAACTGTTTTTT. Amino acid sequence: CASSLGRKNEKLFF.

This chain joins TRBV21-1 and TRBJ1-5; no check of the table's D call, TRBD1, against the DNA was made. TRBV21-1 is described as a pseudogene. The CDR3 consists of 16 residues. CDR3 residues: CASSHPLGGLNQPQHF. The CDR3 nucleotides read TGTGCCAGCAGCCACCCCCTGGGAGGTTTGAATCAGCCCCAGCATTTT.

V gene TRBV12-3 or TRBV12-4 combines with J gene TRBJ1-6; TRBD1 agrees at 9 bases. The CDR3 runs to 16 residues. The junction had 13 bases not matched to a gene; V was cut back by 6 bases and J by 10 bases. CDR3 protein: CASSAHPGQGESPLHF. The CDR3 DNA reads TGTGCCAGCAGCGCCCATCCGGGACAGGGAGAGTCACCCCTCCACTTT.

The rearrangement joins TRBV5-1 to TRBJ1-6; 7 bases match TRBD1. CDR1 and CDR2 (germline): SGHRS, YFSETQ. V shed 2 bases and J 13 bases; nucleotides not matched to a gene: 9. The CDR3 consists of 14 residues. The CDR3 DNA follows: TGCGCCAGCAGCTTTTTGGGGACAGATCCTCCCCTCCACTTT. This codes for CASSFLGTDPPLHF.

This clonotype was observed many times. The rearrangement links TRBV12-3 or TRBV12-4 to TRBJ2-7; the D gene could be TRBD1 or TRBD2 (7 bases each). This CDR3 spans 16 amino acids. V was trimmed by 6 bases and J by 4 bases, leaving 22 bases between them. CDR3 sequence reads: CASSPRGRELSYEQYF. The CDR3 nucleotides read TGTGCCAGCAGCCCGAGGGGGCGGGAGCTTAGTTACGAGCAGTACTTC.

This chain joins TRBV20-1 and TRBJ2-7; 7 nucleotides line up with TRBD1. This CDR3 has 14 amino acids. V lost 3 bases, J lost 5 bases, and 10 bases stayed unmatched. Germline V gene lookup returns CDR1 DFQATT and CDR2 SNEGSKA (reference sequence). This CDR3 reads CSARRTGATDEQYF. Here the CDR3 DNA reads TGCAGTGCTAGGAGGACAGGAGCTACCGACGAGCAGTACTTC.

The chain is built from TRBV11-2 and TRBJ2-7; D is unclear. Germline V gene lookup returns CDR1 SGHAT and CDR2 FQNNGV. The CDR3 spans 13 residues. The V and J ends lost 4 bases and 3 bases respectively, with 10 bases between them. CDR3 sequence reads: CASSSRTNYEQYF. CDR3 nucleotides: TGTGCCAGCAGCTCTCGGACCAACTACGAGCAGTACTTC.

This clonotype was counted between two and nine times. The V and J genes are TRBV20-1 and TRBJ2-2; D is undetermined. The CDR3 extends over 15 amino acids. From germline, CDR1 is DFQATT and CDR2 SNEGSKA (reference sequence). The V end was cut by 0 bases, the J end by 4 bases, with 12 bases between. The CDR3 nucleotides are TGCAGTGCTAGAGATTTACGGAAGTCCACCGGGGAGCTGTTTTTT. It encodes CSARDLRKSTGELFF.

This chain links TRBV20-1 with TRBJ1-2, with a weak D call TRBD1 (6 bases). The V end lost 1 base, the J end lost 7 bases, and 22 bases lay between the germline ends. The CDR3 spans 16 residues. Germline CDR1 and CDR2: DFQATT and SNEGSKA (reference sequence). CDR3 in amino acids: CSARVGNGQRGFGYTF. DNA of the CDR3: TGCAGTGCTAGAGTCGGGAACGGGCAGAGGGGGTTTGGCTACACCTTC.

The chain combines TRBV12-3 or TRBV12-4 with TRBJ1-4; no clear D. V lost 6 bases and J 0 bases, leaving 8 bases between the germline ends. This CDR3 region has 14 residues. CDR3 sequence reads: CASRRGPTNEKLFF. The DNA of the CDR3 is TGTGCCAGCAGACGAGGGCCAACTAATGAAAAACTGTTTTTT.